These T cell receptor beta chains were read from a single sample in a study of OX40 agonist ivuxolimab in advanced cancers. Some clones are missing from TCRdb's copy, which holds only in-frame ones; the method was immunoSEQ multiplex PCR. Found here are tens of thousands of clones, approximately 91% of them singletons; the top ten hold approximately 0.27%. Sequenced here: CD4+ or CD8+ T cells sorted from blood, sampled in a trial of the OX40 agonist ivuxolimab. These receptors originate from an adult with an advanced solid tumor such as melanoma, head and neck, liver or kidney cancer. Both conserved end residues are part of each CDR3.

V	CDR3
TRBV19	CASSMGQTSEKLFF
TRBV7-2	CASSLDIASGNTIYF
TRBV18	CASSPRTGSSYEQYF
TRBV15	CATSTSESYNEQFF
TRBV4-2	CASSDNYGYTF
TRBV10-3	CATRAGTANEKLFF
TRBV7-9	CASSPGRYEQFF
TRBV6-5	CASSYSPGLYGYTF
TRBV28	CASSFWGAMGQPQHF
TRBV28	CASSFGVGEAFF
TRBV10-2	CASSETLAGGYGYTF
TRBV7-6	CASSLAGETQYF
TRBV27	CASSLYSSDEQFF
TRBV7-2	CASKLGSDRRNEQYF
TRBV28	CASSSPQPGYTF
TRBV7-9	CASSLGGGRSTDTQYF
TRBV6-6	CASSSGTSNTGELFF
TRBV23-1	CASSHPPPSGRQYF
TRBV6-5	CASSRLGQGNTEAFF
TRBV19	CASRNMATSEQYF
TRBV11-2	CASSSIQGLNEQFF
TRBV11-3	CASSQTWGGDTNSYEQYF
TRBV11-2	CASSFRSGSGNAYNEQFF
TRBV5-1	CASSRIPGQLNSPLHF
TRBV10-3	CAITQSPSGGTDTQYF
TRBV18	CASSRRATNTGELFF
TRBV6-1	CASTWDRIFNEQYF
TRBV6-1	CASILNSVSVYEQYF
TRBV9	CASTTTTTAGGGYTF
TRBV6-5	CASKVGSSYEQYF
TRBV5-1	CASSYVEPGPAYEQYF
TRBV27	CASSRATGGWNEQYF
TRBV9	CASSVGVTYTYEQYF
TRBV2	CASRRTGDSNQPQHF
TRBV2	CASRGDGAAFF
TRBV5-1	CASSFGGLDYGYTF
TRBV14	CASTPLKGKSPLYAEAFF
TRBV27	CASSLSANQPQHF
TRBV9	CASSATAGLMNTEAFF
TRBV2	CASARNSGYEQYF
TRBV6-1	CASSQGVAKNIQYF
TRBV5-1	CASSGTGSYEQYF
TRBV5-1	CASSFRGRNTDTQYF
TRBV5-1	CASSSGQVANYGYTF
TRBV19	CASSLGQQLAKNIQYF
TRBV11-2	CASSGGINTQYF